Each of the 2 T cell receptor beta chains below was sequenced from the same sample in a study of molecular identifiers for immune sequencing clone quantification. One entry per CDR3 protein, called by TCRdb with MiXCR from the PCR reads. The sample shows 85,000 to 120,000 distinct CDR3 sequences, under 40% of them seen only once. Sequencing input: naive CD8+ T cells from blood, with Jurkat cell RNA spiked in. Regarding subset: FACS-sorted CD8+CD4-CCR7+CD45RA+ naive T cells. These receptors all stem from a human donor in good health. Some libraries in this study had Jurkat cell RNA spiked in.

On this clonotype: This may arise from a read error, as a much more abundant clone is one base away. The chain uses TRBV5-1 and TRBJ1-1, with 8 nucleotides matching TRBD1. CDR3 length: 14 residues. Germline loops: CDR1 SGHRS, CDR2 YFSETQ. The CDR3 region is CAISPGQGDTEAFF. Here the CDR3 DNA reads TGCGCCATCAGCCCCGGACAGGGCGACACTGAAGCTTTCTTT. The variable domain in full, completed from reference TRBV5-1 and TRBJ1-1, reads KAGVTQTPRYLIKTRGQQVTLSCSPISGHRSVSWYQQTPGQGLQFLFEYFSETQRNKGNFPGRFSGRQFSNSRSEMNVSTLELGDSALYLCAISPGQGDTEAFFGQGTRLTVV.

The CDR3 loop reads CASSSRVNQGPYTGELFF. CDR3 DNA sequence: TGTGCCAGCAGCTCCCGGGTCAACCAGGGCCCCTACACCGGGGAGCTGTTTTTT. The chain carries TRBV7-9 and TRBJ2-2; D is possibly TRBD1 (5 bases). CDR1 SEHNR and CDR2 FQNEAQ come from the germline V gene (reference sequence). Trimming took off 4 bases at V and 3 bases at J, with 21 bases between the two ends. This CDR3 spans 18 amino acids.